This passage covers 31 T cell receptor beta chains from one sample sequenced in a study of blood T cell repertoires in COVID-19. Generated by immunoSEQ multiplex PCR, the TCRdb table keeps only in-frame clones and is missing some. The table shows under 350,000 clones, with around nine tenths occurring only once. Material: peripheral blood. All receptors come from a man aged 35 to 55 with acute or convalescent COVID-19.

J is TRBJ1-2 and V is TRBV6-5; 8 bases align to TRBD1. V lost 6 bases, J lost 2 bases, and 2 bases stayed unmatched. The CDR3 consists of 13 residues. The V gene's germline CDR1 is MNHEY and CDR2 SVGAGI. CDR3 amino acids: CASRRTGNYGYTF. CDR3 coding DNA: TGTGCCAGCAGGAGGACAGGGAACTATGGCTACACCTTC.

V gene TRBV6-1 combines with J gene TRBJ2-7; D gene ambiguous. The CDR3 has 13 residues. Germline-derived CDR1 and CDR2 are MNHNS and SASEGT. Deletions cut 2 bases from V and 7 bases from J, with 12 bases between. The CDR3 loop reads CASSERWLPEQYF. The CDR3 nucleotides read TGTGCCAGCAGTGAAAGATGGCTCCCGGAGCAGTACTTC.

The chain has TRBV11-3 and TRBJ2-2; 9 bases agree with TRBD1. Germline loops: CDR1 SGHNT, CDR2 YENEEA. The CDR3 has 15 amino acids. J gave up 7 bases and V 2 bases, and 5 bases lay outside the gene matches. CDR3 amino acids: CASSLPQGADGELFF. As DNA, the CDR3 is TGTGCCAGCAGCTTACCACAGGGGGCCGACGGGGAGCTGTTTTTT.

Here the CDR3 reads CASSPGENQPQHF. Here the CDR3 DNA reads TGTGCCAGCTCACCAGGGGAGAATCAGCCCCAGCATTTT. The V call is TRBV18, the J call TRBJ1-5; D uncertain. V was clipped by 2 bases and J by 4 bases, with 6 bases between them. Germline V gene lookup returns CDR1 KGHSH and CDR2 LQKENI. The CDR3 sequence is 13 residues long.

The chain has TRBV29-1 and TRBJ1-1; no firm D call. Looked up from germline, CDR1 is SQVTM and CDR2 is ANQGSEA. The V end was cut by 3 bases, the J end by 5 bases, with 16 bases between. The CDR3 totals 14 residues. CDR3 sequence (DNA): TGCAGCGTTGACGCCCCCGCGTTTTCGACTGAAGCTTTCTTT. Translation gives CSVDAPAFSTEAFF.

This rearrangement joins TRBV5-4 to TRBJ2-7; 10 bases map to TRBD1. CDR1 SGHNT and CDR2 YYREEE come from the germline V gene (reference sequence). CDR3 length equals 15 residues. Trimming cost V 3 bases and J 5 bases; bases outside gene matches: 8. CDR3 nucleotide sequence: TGTGCCAGCAGCTGGCCCGGGACAGGGGTGAACGAGCAGTACTTC. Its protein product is CASSWPGTGVNEQYF.

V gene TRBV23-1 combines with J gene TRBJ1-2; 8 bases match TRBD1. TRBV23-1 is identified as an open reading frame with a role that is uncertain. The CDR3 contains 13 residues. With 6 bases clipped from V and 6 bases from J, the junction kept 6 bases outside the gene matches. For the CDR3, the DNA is TGCGCCAGCAGGGACAGGGTGAAGAATGGCTACACCTTC. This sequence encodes CASRDRVKNGYTF.

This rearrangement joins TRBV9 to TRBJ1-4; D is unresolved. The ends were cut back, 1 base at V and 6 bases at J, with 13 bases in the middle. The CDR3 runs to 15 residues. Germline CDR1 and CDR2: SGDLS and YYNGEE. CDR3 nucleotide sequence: TGTGCCAGCAGCGTATCCCCCAGGAGGGATGAAAAACTGTTTTTT. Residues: CASSVSPRRDEKLFF.

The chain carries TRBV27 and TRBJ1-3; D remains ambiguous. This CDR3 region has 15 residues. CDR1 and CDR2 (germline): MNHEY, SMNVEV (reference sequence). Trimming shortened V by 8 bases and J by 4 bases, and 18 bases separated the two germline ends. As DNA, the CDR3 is TGTGCCAGCTGCCCTCTCGAGGCGATCGGAAACACCATATATTTT. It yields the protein CASCPLEAIGNTIYF.

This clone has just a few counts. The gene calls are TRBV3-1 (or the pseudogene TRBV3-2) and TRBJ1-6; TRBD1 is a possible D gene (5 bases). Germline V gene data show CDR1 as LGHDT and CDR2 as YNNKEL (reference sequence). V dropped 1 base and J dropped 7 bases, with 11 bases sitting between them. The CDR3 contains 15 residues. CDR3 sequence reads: CASSQGGQGNSPLHF. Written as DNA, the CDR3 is TGTGCCAGCAGCCAAGGCGGCCAGGGCAATTCACCCCTCCACTTT.

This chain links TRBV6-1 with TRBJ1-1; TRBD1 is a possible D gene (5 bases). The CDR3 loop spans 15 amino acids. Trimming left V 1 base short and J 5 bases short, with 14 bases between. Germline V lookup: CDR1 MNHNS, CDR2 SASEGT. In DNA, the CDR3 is TGTGCCAGCAGTGAAGGATCTGGGGGGAAAACTGAAGCTTTCTTT. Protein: CASSEGSGGKTEAFF.

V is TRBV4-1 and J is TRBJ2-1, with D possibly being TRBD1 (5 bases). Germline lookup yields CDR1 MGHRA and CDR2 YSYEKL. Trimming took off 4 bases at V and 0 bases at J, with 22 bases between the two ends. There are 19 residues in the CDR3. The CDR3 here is CASSRKKGGAESSYNEQFF. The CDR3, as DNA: TGCGCCAGCAGCCGAAAAAAGGGTGGGGCGGAGAGCTCCTACAATGAGCAGTTCTTC.

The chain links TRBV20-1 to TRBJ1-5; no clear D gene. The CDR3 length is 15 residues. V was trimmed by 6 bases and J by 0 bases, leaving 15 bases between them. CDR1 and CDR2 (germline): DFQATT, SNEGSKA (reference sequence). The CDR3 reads CSASEELYSNQPQHF. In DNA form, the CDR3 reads TGCAGTGCCAGTGAGGAGCTGTATAGCAATCAGCCCCAGCATTTT.

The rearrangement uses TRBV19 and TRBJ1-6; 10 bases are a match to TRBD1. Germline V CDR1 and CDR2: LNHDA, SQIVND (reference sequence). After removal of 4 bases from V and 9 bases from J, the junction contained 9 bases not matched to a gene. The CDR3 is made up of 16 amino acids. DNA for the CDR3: TGTGCCAGTAGTAAGGACAAGACAGGGGGCAGTTCACCCCTCCACTTT. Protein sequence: CASSKDKTGGSSPLHF.

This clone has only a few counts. The CDR3 DNA is TGTGCCAGCAGCCTGTTGGTACAGCCCCAAGAGACCCAGTACTTC. It is translated as CASSLLVQPQETQYF. V and J are TRBV3-1 (or the pseudogene TRBV3-2) and TRBJ2-5, with unresolved D. V dropped 4 bases and J dropped 1 base, with 13 bases sitting between them. This CDR3 has 15 residues. From germline, CDR1 is LGHDT and CDR2 YNNKEL (reference sequence).

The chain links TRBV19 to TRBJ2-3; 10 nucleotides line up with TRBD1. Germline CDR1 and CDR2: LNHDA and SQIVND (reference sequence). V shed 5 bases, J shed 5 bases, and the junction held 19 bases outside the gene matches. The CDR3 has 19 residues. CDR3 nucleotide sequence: TGTGCCAGTAGTCCCCGGTGGGACAGGGGCATTTCAAGGCTAGATACGCAGTATTTT. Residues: CASSPRWDRGISRLDTQYF.

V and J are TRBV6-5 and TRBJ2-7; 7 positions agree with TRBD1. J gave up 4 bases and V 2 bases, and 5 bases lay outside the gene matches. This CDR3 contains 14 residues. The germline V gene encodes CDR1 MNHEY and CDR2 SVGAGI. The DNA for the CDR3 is TGTGCCAGCAGTTACGACAGGGATAGGTACGAGCAGTACTTC. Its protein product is CASSYDRDRYEQYF.

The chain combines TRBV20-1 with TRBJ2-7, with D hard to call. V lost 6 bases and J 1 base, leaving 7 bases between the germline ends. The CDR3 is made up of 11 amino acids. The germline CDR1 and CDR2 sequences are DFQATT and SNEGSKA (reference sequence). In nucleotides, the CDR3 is TGCAGTGCCCTCTTGTCCTACGAGCAGTACTTC. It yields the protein CSALLSYEQYF.

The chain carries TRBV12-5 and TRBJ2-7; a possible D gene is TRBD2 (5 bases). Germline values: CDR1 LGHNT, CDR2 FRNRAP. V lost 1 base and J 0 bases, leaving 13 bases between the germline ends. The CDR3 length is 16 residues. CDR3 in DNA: TGTGCTAGTGGTTTGGCCCTGAGAGGACTCTCCTACGAGCAGTACTTC. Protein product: CASGLALRGLSYEQYF. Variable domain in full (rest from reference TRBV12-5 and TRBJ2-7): DARVTQTPRHKVTEMGQEVTMRCQPILGHNTVFWYRQTMMQGLELLAYFRNRAPLDDSGMPKDRFSAEMPDATLATLKIQPSEPRDSAVYFCASGLALRGLSYEQYFGPGTRLTVT.

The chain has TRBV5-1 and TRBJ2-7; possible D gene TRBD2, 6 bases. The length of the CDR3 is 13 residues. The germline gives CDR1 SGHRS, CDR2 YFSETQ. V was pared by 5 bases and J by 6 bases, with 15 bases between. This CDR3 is CASSPWGRSEQYF. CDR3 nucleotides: TGCGCCAGCAGTCCCTGGGGGAGGTCCGAGCAGTACTTC.

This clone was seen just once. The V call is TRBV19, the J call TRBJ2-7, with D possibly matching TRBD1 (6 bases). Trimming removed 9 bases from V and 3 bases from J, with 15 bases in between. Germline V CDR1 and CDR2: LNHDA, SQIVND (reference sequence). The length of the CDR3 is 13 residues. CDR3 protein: CASPRDTVYEQYF. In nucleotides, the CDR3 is TGTGCCAGCCCACGGGACACGGTCTACGAGCAGTACTTC.

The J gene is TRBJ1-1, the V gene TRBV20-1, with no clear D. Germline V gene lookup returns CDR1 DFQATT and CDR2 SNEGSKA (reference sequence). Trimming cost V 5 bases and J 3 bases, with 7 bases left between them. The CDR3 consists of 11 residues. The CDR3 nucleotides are TGCAGTGCTCCGTCTGACACTGAAGCTTTCTTT. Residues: CSAPSDTEAFF.

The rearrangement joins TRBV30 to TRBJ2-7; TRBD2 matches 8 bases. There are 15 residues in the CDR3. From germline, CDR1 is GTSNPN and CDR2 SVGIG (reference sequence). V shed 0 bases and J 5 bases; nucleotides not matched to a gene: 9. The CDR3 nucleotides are TGTGCCTGGAGTGTAAAGGGAGGCGGGGGGCACGAGCAGTACTTC. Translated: CAWSVKGGGGHEQYF.

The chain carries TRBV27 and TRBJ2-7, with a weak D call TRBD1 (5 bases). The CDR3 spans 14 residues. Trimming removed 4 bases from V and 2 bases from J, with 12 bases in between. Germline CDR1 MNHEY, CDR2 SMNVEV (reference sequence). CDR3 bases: TGTGCCAGCAGTTACACAGGCTCTACCTACGAGCAGTACTTC. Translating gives CASSYTGSTYEQYF.

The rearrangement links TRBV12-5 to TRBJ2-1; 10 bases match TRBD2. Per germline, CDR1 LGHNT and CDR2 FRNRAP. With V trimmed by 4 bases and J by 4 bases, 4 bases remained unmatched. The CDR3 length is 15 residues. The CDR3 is CASGSGTSAYNEQFF. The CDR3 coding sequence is TGTGCTAGTGGTTCCGGGACTAGCGCATACAATGAGCAGTTCTTC.

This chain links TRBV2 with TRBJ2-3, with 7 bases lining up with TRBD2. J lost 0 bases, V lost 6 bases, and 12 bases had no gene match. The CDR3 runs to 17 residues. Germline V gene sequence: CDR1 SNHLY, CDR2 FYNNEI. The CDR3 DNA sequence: TGTGCCAGCAGACAAGGGACTACAAGCTCCAGCACAGATACGCAGTATTTT. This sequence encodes CASRQGTTSSSTDTQYF.

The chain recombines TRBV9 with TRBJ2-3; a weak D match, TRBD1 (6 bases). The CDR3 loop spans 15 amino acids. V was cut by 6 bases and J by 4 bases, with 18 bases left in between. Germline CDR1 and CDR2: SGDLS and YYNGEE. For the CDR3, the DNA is TGTGCCAGCAACCGGGATGAGGGGGTGGCAGATACGCAGTATTTT. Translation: CASNRDEGVADTQYF.

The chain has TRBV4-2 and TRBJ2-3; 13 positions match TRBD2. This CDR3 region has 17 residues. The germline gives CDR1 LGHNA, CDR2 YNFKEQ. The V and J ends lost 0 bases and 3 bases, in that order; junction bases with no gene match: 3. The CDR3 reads CASSQDGTSGVTDTQYF. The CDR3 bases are TGTGCCAGCAGCCAAGATGGGACTAGCGGGGTTACAGATACGCAGTATTTT.

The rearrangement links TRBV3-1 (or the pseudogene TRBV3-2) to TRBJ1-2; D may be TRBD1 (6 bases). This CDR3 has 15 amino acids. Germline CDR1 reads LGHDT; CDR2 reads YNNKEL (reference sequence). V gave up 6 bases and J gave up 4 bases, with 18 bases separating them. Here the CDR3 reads CASSPITGTIYGYTF. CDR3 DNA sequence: TGTGCCAGCAGTCCCATTACAGGGACCATCTATGGCTACACCTTC.

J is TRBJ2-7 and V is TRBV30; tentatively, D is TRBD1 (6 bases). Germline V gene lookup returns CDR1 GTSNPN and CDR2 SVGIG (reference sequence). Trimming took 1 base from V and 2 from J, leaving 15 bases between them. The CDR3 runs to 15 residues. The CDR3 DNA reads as TGTGCCTGGAGTGGGGGACAAGGCAATCCCTACGAGCAGTACTTC. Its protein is CAWSGGQGNPYEQYF.

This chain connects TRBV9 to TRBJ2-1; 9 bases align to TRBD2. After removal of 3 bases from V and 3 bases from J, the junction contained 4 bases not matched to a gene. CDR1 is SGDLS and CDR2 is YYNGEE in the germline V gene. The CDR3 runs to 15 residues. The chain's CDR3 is CASSGERGVYNEQFF. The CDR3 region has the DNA TGTGCCAGCAGCGGGGAGCGGGGGGTCTACAATGAGCAGTTCTTC.